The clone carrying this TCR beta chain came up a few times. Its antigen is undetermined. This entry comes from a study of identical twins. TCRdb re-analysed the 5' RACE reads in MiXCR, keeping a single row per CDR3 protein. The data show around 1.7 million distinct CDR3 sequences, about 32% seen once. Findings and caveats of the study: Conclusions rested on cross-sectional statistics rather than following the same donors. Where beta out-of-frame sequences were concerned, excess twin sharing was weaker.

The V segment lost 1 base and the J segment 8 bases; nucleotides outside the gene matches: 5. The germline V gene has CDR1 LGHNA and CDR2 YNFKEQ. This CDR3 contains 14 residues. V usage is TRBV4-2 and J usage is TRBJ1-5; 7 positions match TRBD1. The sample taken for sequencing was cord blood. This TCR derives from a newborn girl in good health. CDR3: CASSQGGGGKPQHF. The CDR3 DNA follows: TGTGCCAGCAGCCAAGGGGGAGGGGGCAAGCCCCAGCATTTT.